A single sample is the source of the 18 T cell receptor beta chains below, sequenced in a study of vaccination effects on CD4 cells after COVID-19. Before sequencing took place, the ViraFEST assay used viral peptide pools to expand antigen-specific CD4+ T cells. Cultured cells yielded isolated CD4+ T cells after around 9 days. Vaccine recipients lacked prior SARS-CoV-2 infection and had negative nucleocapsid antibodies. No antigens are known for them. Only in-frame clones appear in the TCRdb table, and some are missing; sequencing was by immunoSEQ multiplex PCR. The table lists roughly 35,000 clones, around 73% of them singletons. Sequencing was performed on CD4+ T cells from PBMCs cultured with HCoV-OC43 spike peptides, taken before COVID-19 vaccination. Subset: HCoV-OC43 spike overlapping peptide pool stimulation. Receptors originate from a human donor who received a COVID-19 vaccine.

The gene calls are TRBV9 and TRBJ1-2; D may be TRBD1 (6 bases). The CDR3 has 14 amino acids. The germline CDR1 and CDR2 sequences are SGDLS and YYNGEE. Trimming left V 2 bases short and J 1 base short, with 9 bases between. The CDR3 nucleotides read TGTGCCAGCAGCGTTCTGGGACATAACTATGGCTACACCTTC. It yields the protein CASSVLGHNYGYTF.

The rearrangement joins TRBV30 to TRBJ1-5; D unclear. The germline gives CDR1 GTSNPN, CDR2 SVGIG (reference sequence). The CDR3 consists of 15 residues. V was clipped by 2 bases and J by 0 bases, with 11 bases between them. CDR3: CAWSWRGNSNQPQHF. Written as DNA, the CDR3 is TGTGCCTGGAGTTGGAGAGGGAATAGCAATCAGCCCCAGCATTTT.

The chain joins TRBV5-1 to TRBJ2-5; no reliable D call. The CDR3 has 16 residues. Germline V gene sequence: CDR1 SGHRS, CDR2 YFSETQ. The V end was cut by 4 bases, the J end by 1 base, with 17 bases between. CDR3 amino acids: CASSLRPKPAQETQYF. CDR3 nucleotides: TGCGCCAGCAGCCTGCGGCCCAAGCCCGCCCAAGAGACCCAGTACTTC.

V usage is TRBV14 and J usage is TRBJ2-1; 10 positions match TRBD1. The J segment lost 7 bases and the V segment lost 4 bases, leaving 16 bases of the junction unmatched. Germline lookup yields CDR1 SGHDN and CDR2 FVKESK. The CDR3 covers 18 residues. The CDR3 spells CASSLLLGGQGRRNEQFF. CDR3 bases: TGTGCCAGCAGCCTCCTGTTAGGGGGACAGGGGCGTCGGAATGAGCAGTTCTTC.

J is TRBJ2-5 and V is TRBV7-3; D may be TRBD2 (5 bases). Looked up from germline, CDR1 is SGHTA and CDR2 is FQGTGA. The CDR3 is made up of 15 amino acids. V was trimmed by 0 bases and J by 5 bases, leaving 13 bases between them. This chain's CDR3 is CASSLTPSSGETQYF. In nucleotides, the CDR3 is TGTGCCAGCAGCTTAACCCCTAGCTCGGGGGAGACCCAGTACTTC.

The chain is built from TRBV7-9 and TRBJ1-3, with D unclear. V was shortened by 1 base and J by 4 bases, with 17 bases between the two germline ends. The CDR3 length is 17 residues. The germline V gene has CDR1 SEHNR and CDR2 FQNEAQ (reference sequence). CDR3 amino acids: CASSLDGIFNGGNTIYF. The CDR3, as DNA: TGTGCCAGCAGCTTAGACGGGATATTCAATGGGGGAAACACCATATATTTT.

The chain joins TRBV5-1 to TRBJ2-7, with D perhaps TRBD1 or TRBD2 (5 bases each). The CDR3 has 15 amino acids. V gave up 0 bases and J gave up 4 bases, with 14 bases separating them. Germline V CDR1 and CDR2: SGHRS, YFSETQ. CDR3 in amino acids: CASSLDGAGGYEQYF. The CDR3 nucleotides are TGCGCCAGCAGCTTGGACGGGGCTGGGGGTTACGAGCAGTACTTC. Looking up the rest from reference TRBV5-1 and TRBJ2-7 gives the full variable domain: KAGVTQTPRYLIKTRGQQVTLSCSPISGHRSVSWYQQTPGQGLQFLFEYFSETQRNKGNFPGRFSGRQFSNSRSEMNVSTLELGDSALYLCASSLDGAGGYEQYFGPGTRLTVT.

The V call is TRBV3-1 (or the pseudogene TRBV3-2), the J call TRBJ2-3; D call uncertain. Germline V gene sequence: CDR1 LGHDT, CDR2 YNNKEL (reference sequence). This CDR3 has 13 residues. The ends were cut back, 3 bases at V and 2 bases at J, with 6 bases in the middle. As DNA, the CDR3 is TGTGCCAGCAGCCATCGGGCCACAGATACGCAGTATTTT. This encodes CASSHRATDTQYF.

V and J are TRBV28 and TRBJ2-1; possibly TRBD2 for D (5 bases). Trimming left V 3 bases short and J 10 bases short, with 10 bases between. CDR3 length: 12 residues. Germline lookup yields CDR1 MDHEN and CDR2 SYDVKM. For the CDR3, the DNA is TGTGCCAGCAGTTTCTCGGACTGGGAGCAGTTCTTC. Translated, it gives CASSFSDWEQFF.

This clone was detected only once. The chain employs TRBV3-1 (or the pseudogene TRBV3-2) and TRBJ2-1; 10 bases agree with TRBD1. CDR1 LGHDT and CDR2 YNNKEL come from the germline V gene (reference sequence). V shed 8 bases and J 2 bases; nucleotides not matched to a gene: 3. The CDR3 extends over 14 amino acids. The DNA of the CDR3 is TGTGCCAGCGGCGGGACAGGGGCCTACAATGAGCAGTTCTTC. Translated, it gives CASGGTGAYNEQFF.

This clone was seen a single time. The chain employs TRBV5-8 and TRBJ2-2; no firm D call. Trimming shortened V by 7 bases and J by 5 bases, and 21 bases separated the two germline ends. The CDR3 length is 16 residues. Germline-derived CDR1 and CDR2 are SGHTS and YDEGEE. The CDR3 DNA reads TGTGCCAGCCCGATAATTATCCCGTCGGAAACCGGGGAGCTGTTTTTT. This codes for CASPIIIPSETGELFF.

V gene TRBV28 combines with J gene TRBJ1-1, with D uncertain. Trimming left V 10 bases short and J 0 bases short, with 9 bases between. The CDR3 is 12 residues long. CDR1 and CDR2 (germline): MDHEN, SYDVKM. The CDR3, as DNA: TGTGCCACGACAATCGTGAACACTGAAGCTTTCTTT. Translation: CATTIVNTEAFF.

CDR3: CASSLRTGEQYF. CDR3 DNA sequence: TGTGCCAGTAGTCTCCGGACGGGGGAGCAGTACTTC. This chain joins TRBV19 and TRBJ2-7; tentatively, D is TRBD2 (5 bases). Germline V lookup: CDR1 LNHDA, CDR2 SQIVND (reference sequence). The V gene lost 5 bases and the J gene lost 7 bases, with 12 bases spanning the gap. This CDR3 comprises 12 residues.

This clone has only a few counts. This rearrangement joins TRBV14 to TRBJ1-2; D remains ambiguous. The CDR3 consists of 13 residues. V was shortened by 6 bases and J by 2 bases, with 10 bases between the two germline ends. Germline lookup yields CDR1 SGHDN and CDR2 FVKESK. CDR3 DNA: TGTGCCAGCAGTCCGGGAACAAACTATGGCTACACCTTC. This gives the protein CASSPGTNYGYTF.

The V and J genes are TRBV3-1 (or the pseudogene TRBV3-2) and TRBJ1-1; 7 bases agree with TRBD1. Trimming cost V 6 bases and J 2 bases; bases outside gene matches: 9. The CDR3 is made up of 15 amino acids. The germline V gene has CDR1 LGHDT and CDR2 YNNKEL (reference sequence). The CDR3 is CASSGPGQTNTEAFF. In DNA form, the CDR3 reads TGTGCCAGCAGTGGGCCGGGACAGACAAACACTGAAGCTTTCTTT.

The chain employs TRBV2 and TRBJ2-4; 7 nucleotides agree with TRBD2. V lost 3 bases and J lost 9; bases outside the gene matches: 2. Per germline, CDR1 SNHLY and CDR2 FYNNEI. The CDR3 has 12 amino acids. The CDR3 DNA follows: TGTGCCAGCAGTGAGGGGGGGAGCATTCAGTACTTC. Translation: CASSEGGSIQYF.

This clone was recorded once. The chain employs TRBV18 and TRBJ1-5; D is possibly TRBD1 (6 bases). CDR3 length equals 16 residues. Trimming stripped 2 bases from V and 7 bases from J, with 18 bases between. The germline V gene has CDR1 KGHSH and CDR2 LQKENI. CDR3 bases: TGTGCCAGCTCACCAGAGCGGGGGCCCACAATCCAGCCCCAGCATTTT. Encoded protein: CASSPERGPTIQPQHF.

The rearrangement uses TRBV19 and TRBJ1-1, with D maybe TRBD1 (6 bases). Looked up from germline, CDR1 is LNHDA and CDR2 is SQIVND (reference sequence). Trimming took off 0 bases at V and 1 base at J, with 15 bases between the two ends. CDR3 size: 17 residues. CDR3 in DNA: TGTGCCAGTAGTATAGATCGTACATGGACAGAGAACACTGAAGCTTTCTTT. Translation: CASSIDRTWTENTEAFF. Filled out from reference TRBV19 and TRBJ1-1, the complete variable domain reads DGGITQSPKYLFRKEGQNVTLSCEQNLNHDAMYWYRQDPGQGLRLIYYSQIVNDFQKGDIAEGYSVSREKKESFPLTVTSAQKNPTAFYLCASSIDRTWTENTEAFFGQGTRLTVV.